These 31 T cell receptor beta chains were sequenced from one sample in a study of T-cell memory formation after mild COVID-19. MiXCR, run by TCRdb on the 5' RACE reads, gives a single entry per CDR3 protein. The sample records about 360,000 distinct CDR3 sequences, 10% to 15% being singletons. Input material: PBMCs or a T cell subset sorted from them (not recorded which). The origin of the receptors is a man aged 18 to 29 who had mild COVID-19 (a few samples of this study predate the infection). Cell type and time point are not known.

V gene TRBV27 combines with J gene TRBJ2-1, with 9 positions matching TRBD2. CDR3 length equals 17 residues. Germline V gene sequence: CDR1 MNHEY, CDR2 SMNVEV (reference sequence). V was pared by 4 bases and J by 7 bases, with 14 bases of the junction left unmatched. CDR3 amino acids: CASSSAAGGRLFNEQFF. For the CDR3, the DNA is TGTGCCAGCAGTTCTGCTGCGGGGGGGCGGCTGTTTAATGAGCAGTTCTTC.

The CDR3 loop is CASSYLGQGVREQYF. CDR3 nucleotide sequence: TGTGCCAGCAGTTACCTCGGGCAGGGGGTGCGGGAGCAGTACTTC. The chain couples TRBV6-6 to TRBJ2-7, with 7 bases identical to TRBD1. The V gene's germline CDR1 is MNHNY and CDR2 SVGAGI (reference sequence). The CDR3 length is 15 residues. The V gene end was trimmed by 2 bases and the J gene end by 7 bases; junction bases not matched to a gene: 11.

The chain recombines TRBV12-3 or TRBV12-4 with TRBJ2-5; D unclear. The ends were cut back, 3 bases at V and 1 base at J, with 21 bases in the middle. The CDR3 is 18 amino acids. In nucleotides, the CDR3 is TGTGCCAGCAGTTTTTCGTGGCCGCCAGGCCGAACCCAAGAGACCCAGTACTTC. Amino acids: CASSFSWPPGRTQETQYF.

The sample holds a few counts of this clonotype. This chain uses TRBV11-2 with TRBJ2-5; 15 nucleotides agree with TRBD2. With 5 bases clipped from V and 0 bases from J, the junction kept 7 bases outside the gene matches. Germline V gives CDR1 SGHAT, CDR2 FQNNGV. CDR3 length: 18 amino acids. For the CDR3, the DNA is TGTGCCAGCAGCCACTGGACTAGCGGGGGGGACGACCAAGAGACCCAGTACTTC. It codes for CASSHWTSGGDDQETQYF.

Note on this clonotype: The final CDR3 position lacks the conserved phenylalanine or tryptophan, pointing to a likely read error. The DNA is left out, because the CDR3 cannot be placed on it with certainty; the CDR3 is given as TCRdb lists it. This sequence joins TRBV5-5 and TRBJ1-2; TRBD1 was called by the table and not checked on the DNA. CDR1 SGHKS and CDR2 YYEKEE come from the germline V gene (reference sequence). The CDR3 has 11 residues if both end residues are counted. The CDR3 loop is CASSLAGARTL.

This clonotype was seen ten or more times. This chain links TRBV4-1 with TRBJ1-5; D is undetermined. V lost 5 bases to trimming and J lost 0 bases, with 11 bases between them. The germline V gene has CDR1 MGHRA and CDR2 YSYEKL. The CDR3 consists of 15 residues. This chain's CDR3 is CASSERHVSNQPQHF. For the CDR3, the DNA is TGCGCCAGCAGCGAGCGACACGTTAGCAATCAGCCCCAGCATTTT.

The V gene is TRBV7-2, the J gene TRBJ1-1; no clear D gene. The V gene lost 5 bases and the J gene lost 0 bases, with 13 bases spanning the gap. Germline lookup yields CDR1 SGHTA and CDR2 FQGNSA. This CDR3 is built from 15 residues. CDR3 sequence reads: CASSIPETMNTEAFF. CDR3 bases: TGTGCCAGCAGCATCCCGGAGACTATGAACACTGAAGCTTTCTTT.

The CDR3, as DNA: TGTGCCAGCAGCCAAGAAGGAATCAGCTCCTACGAGCAGTACTTC. Residues: CASSQEGISSYEQYF. This chain joins TRBV4-2 and TRBJ2-7; D uncertain. Trimming removed 0 bases from V and 0 bases from J, with 9 bases in between. The CDR3 sequence is 15 residues long. Germline CDR1 LGHNA, CDR2 YNFKEQ.

This clonotype appeared many times. V usage is TRBV2 and J usage is TRBJ2-3; 8 bases are a match to TRBD2. CDR3 length: 15 residues. The V gene end was trimmed by 6 bases and the J gene end by 2 bases; junction bases not matched to a gene: 7. Germline CDR1 SNHLY, CDR2 FYNNEI. The CDR3 protein is CASSAGTRATDTQYF. CDR3 in DNA: TGTGCCAGCAGCGCCGGGACTAGAGCCACAGATACGCAGTATTTT.

The table lists this clonotype with many counts. The chain combines TRBV2 with TRBJ2-3, with D uncertain. V gave up 6 bases and J gave up 1 base, with 8 bases separating them. Germline CDR1 SNHLY, CDR2 FYNNEI. CDR3 length: 13 amino acids. CDR3 nucleotides: TGTGCCAGCAGCAGGAGCCGCACAGATACGCAGTATTTT. Translation gives CASSRSRTDTQYF.

In its sample, this clonotype was seen a few times. V is TRBV28 and J is TRBJ2-1, with 8 bases identical to TRBD2. The germline V gene encodes CDR1 MDHEN and CDR2 SYDVKM. There are 15 residues in the CDR3. V dropped 7 bases and J dropped 9; count of bases not matched to a gene: 14. The CDR3 DNA sequence: TGTGCCAGCAAAGGGTGGGAGCGGGGGCAGGTTGAGCAGTTCTTC. Translation gives CASKGWERGQVEQFF.

The V call is TRBV5-4, the J call TRBJ2-7; D ambiguous. The V gene's germline CDR1 is SGHNT and CDR2 YYREEE (reference sequence). CDR3 length equals 13 residues. V lost 4 bases to trimming and J lost 5 bases, with 13 bases between them. DNA of the CDR3: TGTGCCAGCAGCCTCGGGTTGGGGAACGAGCAGTACTTC. This codes for CASSLGLGNEQYF.

The rearrangement links TRBV10-3 to TRBJ1-5; D might be TRBD1 (5 bases). Germline V gene data show CDR1 as ENHRY and CDR2 as SYGVKD. Trimming took off 8 bases at V and 0 bases at J, with 8 bases between the two ends. The CDR3 extends over 13 amino acids. CDR3 sequence reads: CAIGQNSNQPQHF. The CDR3 DNA reads TGTGCCATCGGACAAAATAGCAATCAGCCCCAGCATTTT.

This clonotype was detected only a few times. The chain has TRBV20-1 and TRBJ2-5; TRBD2 agrees at 14 bases. The germline gives CDR1 DFQATT, CDR2 SNEGSKA (reference sequence). Unmatched junction bases numbered 9, after V lost 5 bases and J lost 4 bases. CDR3 length: 16 residues. CDR3 loop: CSARLAGGRSRETQYF. DNA of the CDR3: TGCAGTGCTCGACTAGCGGGGGGGCGGTCAAGAGAGACCCAGTACTTC.

The chain couples TRBV19 to TRBJ1-1; no definite D call. There are 13 residues in the CDR3. The V end lost 7 bases, the J end lost 0 bases, and 9 bases lay between the germline ends. Germline V lookup: CDR1 LNHDA, CDR2 SQIVND (reference sequence). This chain's CDR3 is CASTYRLNTEAFF. The CDR3 nucleotides are TGTGCCAGTACCTACCGACTGAACACTGAAGCTTTCTTT.

The sample holds a few counts of this clonotype. The chain joins TRBV15 to TRBJ2-5; perhaps TRBD1 as D (6 bases). The CDR3 has 14 amino acids. The germline CDR1 and CDR2 sequences are LNHNV and YYDKDF (reference sequence). Trimming left V 0 bases short and J 3 bases short, with 8 bases between. The CDR3 spells CATSREAGEETQYF. The CDR3 DNA reads TGTGCCACCAGCAGAGAGGCAGGGGAAGAGACCCAGTACTTC. Based on the CDR3 plus reference TRBV15 and TRBJ2-5, the full variable domain is DAMVIQNPRYQVTQFGKPVTLSCSQTLNHNVMYWYQQKSSQAPKLLFHYYDKDFNNEADTPDNFQSRRPNTSFCFLDIRSPGLGDTAMYLCATSREAGEETQYFGPGTRLLVL.

This clonotype has ten or more counts. The V gene is TRBV5-1, the J gene TRBJ1-1, with no clear D. Deletions cut 0 bases from V and 6 bases from J, with 6 bases between. CDR3 length: 12 residues. Germline loops: CDR1 SGHRS, CDR2 YFSETQ. The CDR3 protein is CASSLDRSEAFF. For the CDR3, the DNA is TGCGCCAGCAGCTTGGACAGATCTGAAGCTTTCTTT. Looking up the rest from reference TRBV5-1 and TRBJ1-1 gives the full variable domain: KAGVTQTPRYLIKTRGQQVTLSCSPISGHRSVSWYQQTPGQGLQFLFEYFSETQRNKGNFPGRFSGRQFSNSRSEMNVSTLELGDSALYLCASSLDRSEAFFGQGTRLTVV.

The V call is TRBV5-1, the J call TRBJ2-4; 7 positions match TRBD1. The CDR3 extends over 15 amino acids. The germline CDR1 and CDR2 sequences are SGHRS and YFSETQ. J was trimmed by 6 bases and V by 1 base; bases with no gene match: 7. The CDR3 coding sequence is TGCGCCAGCAGCTTGACATCGACAGGGCGAAACATTCAGTACTTC. It codes for CASSLTSTGRNIQYF.

This clonotype showed up just a few times. The rearrangement uses TRBV20-1 and TRBJ2-1; 9 bases match TRBD1. CDR1 and CDR2 (germline): DFQATT, SNEGSKA (reference sequence). V dropped 3 bases and J dropped 5; count of bases not matched to a gene: 8. This CDR3 contains 15 residues. CDR3 region: CSARGGGQGHNEQFF. CDR3 sequence (DNA): TGCAGTGCTAGGGGAGGAGGACAGGGGCACAATGAGCAGTTCTTC.

V and J are TRBV27 and TRBJ2-7; 8 bases are a match to TRBD1. V lost 5 bases to trimming and J lost 3 bases; unmatched junction nucleotides: 3. This CDR3 has 13 amino acids. Germline CDR1 reads MNHEY; CDR2 reads SMNVEV (reference sequence). CDR3 residues: CASSKQGVYEQYF. In nucleotides, the CDR3 is TGTGCCAGCAGTAAACAGGGGGTCTACGAGCAGTACTTC.

With respect to this clonotype: A read error may account for a junction end that differs from germline. CDR3 residues: CASSYVPGGRNF. In DNA form, the CDR3 reads TGTGCCAGCAGTTACGTGCCAGGGGGAAGAAATTTT. The chain carries TRBV6-6 and TRBJ2-3; 7 bases match TRBD1. Per the germline V gene, CDR1 is MNHNY and CDR2 is SVGAGI (reference sequence). This CDR3 is 12 amino acids long.

This sequence joins TRBV21-1 and TRBJ2-1; TRBD2, the table's D call, was not compared with the DNA. TRBV21-1 is listed as a pseudogene. CDR3 length: 16 residues. Here the CDR3 reads CASSTSPSHSYNEQFF. CDR3 coding DNA: TGTGCCAGCAGCACTTCGCCATCCCACTCCTACAATGAGCAGTTCTTC.

This clonotype was seen at least ten times. V gene TRBV5-1 combines with J gene TRBJ2-4, with a tentative D call TRBD1 (6 bases). V was shortened by 0 bases and J by 13 bases, with 11 bases between the two germline ends. CDR3 size: 12 residues. Germline V gene data show CDR1 as SGHRS and CDR2 as YFSETQ. The CDR3 is CASSLGRGPQYF. Written as DNA, the CDR3 is TGCGCCAGCAGCTTGGGCAGGGGCCCCCAGTACTTC.

The rearrangement joins TRBV12-3 or TRBV12-4 to TRBJ1-2, with 9 bases identical to TRBD1. V lost 5 bases, J lost 8 bases, and 9 bases stayed unmatched. The CDR3 has 14 amino acids. Written as DNA, the CDR3 is TGTGCCAGCAGTACTTACAGGGGGCTCGAGGGCTACACCTTC. Protein product: CASSTYRGLEGYTF.

This clonotype occurred once. The V call is TRBV12-3 or TRBV12-4, the J call TRBJ2-5; 10 positions match TRBD2. V lost 5 bases to trimming and J lost 7 bases; unmatched junction nucleotides: 10. This CDR3 has 15 amino acids. The CDR3 protein is CASSVTSGESATQYF. CDR3 nucleotide sequence: TGTGCCAGCAGTGTTACTAGCGGGGAGTCGGCGACCCAGTACTTC.

The table lists this clonotype with a few counts. The V and J genes are TRBV5-1 and TRBJ2-2; the D gene is possibly TRBD2 (6 bases). V was trimmed by 2 bases and J by 0 bases, leaving 11 bases between them. The CDR3 has 16 amino acids. In germline, CDR1 is SGHRS, CDR2 YFSETQ. The CDR3 is CASSLGRTTNTGELFF. The CDR3 DNA sequence: TGCGCCAGCAGCTTAGGGAGGACAACGAACACCGGGGAGCTGTTTTTT.

This clonotype was detected a few times. The chain uses TRBV30 and TRBJ2-5; D ambiguous. V was shortened by 5 bases and J by 1 base, with 8 bases between the two germline ends. The CDR3 length is 12 residues. The germline V gene encodes CDR1 GTSNPN and CDR2 SVGIG (reference sequence). The CDR3 sequence: CAWGQSQETQYF. CDR3 nucleotides: TGTGCCTGGGGGCAAAGCCAAGAGACCCAGTACTTC.

This clonotype was seen a handful of times. The rearrangement uses TRBV23-1 and TRBJ2-1, with D tentatively TRBD2 (6 bases). TRBV23-1 is an ORF, and what it does is uncertain. The CDR3 is 18 amino acids. V was clipped by 0 bases and J by 7 bases, with 22 bases between them. CDR3 nucleotide sequence: TGCGCCAGCAGTCAATCGATGGAGGGTGCTCAAGGGGATAATGAGCAGTTCTTC. It specifies CASSQSMEGAQGDNEQFF.

This clonotype was counted only a few times. This chain connects TRBV5-1 to TRBJ2-1; 7 nucleotides match TRBD2. The ends lost 4 bases at V and 5 bases at J; junction bases unmatched: 12. The germline gives CDR1 SGHRS, CDR2 YFSETQ. CDR3 length equals 16 residues. The chain's CDR3 is CASSPPVLARDNEQFF. Written as DNA, the CDR3 is TGCGCCAGCAGCCCGCCAGTACTAGCGAGGGACAATGAGCAGTTCTTC.

This clonotype showed up many times. The CDR3 nucleotides read TGTGCCACCAGTGAAGCTAGCACAGATACGCAGTATTTT. Translating gives CATSEASTDTQYF. The chain couples TRBV24-1 to TRBJ2-3, with no clear D. The CDR3 loop spans 13 amino acids. V gave up 4 bases and J gave up 0 bases, with 4 bases separating them. Per the germline V gene, CDR1 is KGHDR and CDR2 is SFDVKD.

The sample holds many counts of this clonotype. The chain has TRBV7-6 and TRBJ1-2; the D gene is possibly TRBD1 (6 bases). From germline, CDR1 is SGHVS and CDR2 FNYEAQ. Trimming cost V 5 bases and J 5 bases, with 12 bases left between them. This CDR3 is built from 13 residues. CDR3 protein: CASSPRGDYGYTF. The CDR3 nucleotides are TGTGCCAGCAGCCCCAGGGGCGATTATGGCTACACCTTC. Variable domain in full (rest from reference TRBV7-6 and TRBJ1-2): GAGVSQSPRYKVTKRGQDVALRCDPISGHVSLYWYRQALGQGPEFLTYFNYEAQQDKSGLPNDRFSAERPEGSISTLTIQRTEQRDSAMYRCASSPRGDYGYTFGSGTRLTVV.